The clone carrying this T cell receptor beta chain was counted only a few times. This record comes from a study of T-cell reconstitution after alpha-beta-depleted transplantation in children. Germline V gene sequence: CDR1 MNHEY, CDR2 SVGAGI. The CDR3 sequence is 17 residues long. The V and J ends lost 1 base and 0 bases respectively, with 10 bases between them. Construction of the TCRbeta library involved unique molecular identifiers. One entry per CDR3 protein results from TCRdb running MiXCR on the PCR reads. The sample has about 440,000 distinct CDR3 sequences, about 45% seen once. This TCR was recovered from a girl aged 2-10 years with aplastic anemia, due to receive a stem cell transplant. Sequencing used PBMCs, obtained before TCRalphabeta/CD19-depleted stem cell transplant. The V gene is TRBV6-5, the J gene TRBJ2-6; D is perhaps TRBD2 (5 bases). The CDR3 spells CASSYWRTYSGANVLTF. The CDR3 nucleotides are TGTGCCAGCAGTTACTGGCGGACTTACTCTGGGGCCAACGTCCTGACTTTC.